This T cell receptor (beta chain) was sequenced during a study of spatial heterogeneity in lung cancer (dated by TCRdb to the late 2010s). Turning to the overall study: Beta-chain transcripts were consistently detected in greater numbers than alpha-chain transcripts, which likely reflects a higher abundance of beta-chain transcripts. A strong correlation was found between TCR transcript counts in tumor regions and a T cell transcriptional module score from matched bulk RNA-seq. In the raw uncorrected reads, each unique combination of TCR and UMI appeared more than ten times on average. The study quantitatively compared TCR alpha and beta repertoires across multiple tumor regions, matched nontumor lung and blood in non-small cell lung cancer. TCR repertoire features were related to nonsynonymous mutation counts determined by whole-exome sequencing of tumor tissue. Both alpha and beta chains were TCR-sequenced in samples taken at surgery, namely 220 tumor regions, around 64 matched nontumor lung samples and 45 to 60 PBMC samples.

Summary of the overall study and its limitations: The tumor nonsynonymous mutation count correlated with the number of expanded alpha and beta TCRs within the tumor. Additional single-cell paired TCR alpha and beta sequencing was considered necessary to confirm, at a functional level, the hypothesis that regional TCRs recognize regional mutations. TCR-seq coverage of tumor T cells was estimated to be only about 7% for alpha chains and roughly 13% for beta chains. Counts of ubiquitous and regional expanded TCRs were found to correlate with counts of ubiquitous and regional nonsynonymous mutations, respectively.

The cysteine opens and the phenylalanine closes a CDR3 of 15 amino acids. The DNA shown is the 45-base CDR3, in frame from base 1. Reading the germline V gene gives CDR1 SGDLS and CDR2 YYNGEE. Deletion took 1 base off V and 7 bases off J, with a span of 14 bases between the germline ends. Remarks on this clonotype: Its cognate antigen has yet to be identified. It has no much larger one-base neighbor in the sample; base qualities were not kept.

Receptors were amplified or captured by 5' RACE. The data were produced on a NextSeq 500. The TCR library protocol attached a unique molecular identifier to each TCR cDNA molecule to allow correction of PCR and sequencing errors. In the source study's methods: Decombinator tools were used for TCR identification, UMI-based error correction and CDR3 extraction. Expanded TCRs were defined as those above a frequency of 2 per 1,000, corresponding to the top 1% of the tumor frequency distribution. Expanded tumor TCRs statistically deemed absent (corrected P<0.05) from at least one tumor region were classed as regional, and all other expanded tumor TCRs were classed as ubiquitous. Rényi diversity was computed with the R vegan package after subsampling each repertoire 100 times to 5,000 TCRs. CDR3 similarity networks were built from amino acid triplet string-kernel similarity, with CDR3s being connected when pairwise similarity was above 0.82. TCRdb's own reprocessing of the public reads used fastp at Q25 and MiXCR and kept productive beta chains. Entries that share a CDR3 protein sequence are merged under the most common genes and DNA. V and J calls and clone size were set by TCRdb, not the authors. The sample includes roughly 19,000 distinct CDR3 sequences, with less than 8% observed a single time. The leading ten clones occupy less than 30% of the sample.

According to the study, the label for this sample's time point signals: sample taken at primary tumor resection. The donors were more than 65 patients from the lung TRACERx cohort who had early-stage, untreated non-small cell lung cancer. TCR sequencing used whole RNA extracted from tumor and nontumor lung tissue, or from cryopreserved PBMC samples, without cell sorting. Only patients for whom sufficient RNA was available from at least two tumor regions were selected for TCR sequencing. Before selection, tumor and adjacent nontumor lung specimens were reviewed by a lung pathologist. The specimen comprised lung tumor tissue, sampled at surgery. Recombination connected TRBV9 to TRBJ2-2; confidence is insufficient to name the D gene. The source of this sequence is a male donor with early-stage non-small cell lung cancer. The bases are TGTGCCAGCAGCGTAACGGCGGAACTCTTCGGGGAGCTGTTTTTT. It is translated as CASSVTAELFGELFF.